A single sample gave rise to the 20 T cell receptor beta chains below, sequenced in a study of chemoradiotherapy in HPV16-positive cancers. Here immunoSEQ multiplex PCR was the method, and the copy in TCRdb shows in-frame clones only, minus some. The data show fewer than 40,000 clones, roughly three quarters seen once. The input for sequencing was blood, taken from a patient who underwent chemoradiotherapy. The source of these receptors is a human donor with HPV-associated anogenital cancer.

This chain links TRBV5-6 with TRBJ1-1; the match to TRBD1 covers 9 bases. The J segment lost 5 bases and the V segment lost 0 bases, leaving 11 bases of the junction unmatched. This CDR3 comprises 17 residues. The germline gives CDR1 SGHDT, CDR2 YYEEEE. The CDR3 reads CASSLVTGGAAKTEAFF. The CDR3 DNA is TGTGCCAGCAGCTTGGTAACAGGGGGCGCGGCGAAGACTGAAGCTTTCTTT. The full variable domain, with the rest looked up from reference TRBV5-6 and TRBJ1-1, is DAGVTQSPTHLIKTRGQQVTLRCSPKSGHDTVSWYQQALGQGPQFIFQYYEEEERQRGNFPDRFSGHQFPNYSSELNVNALLLGDSALYLCASSLVTGGAAKTEAFFGQGTRLTVV.

This sequence joins TRBV5-1 and TRBJ2-7, with a tentative D call TRBD2 (5 bases). The CDR3 has 15 amino acids. The V end was cut by 0 bases, the J end by 3 bases, with 13 bases between. Looked up from germline, CDR1 is SGHRS and CDR2 is YFSETQ. This CDR3 is CASSLVAGSSYEQYF. CDR3 DNA sequence: TGCGCCAGCAGCTTGGTAGCTGGGAGTAGCTACGAGCAGTACTTC. The whole variable domain, remainder taken from reference TRBV5-1 and TRBJ2-7, is KAGVTQTPRYLIKTRGQQVTLSCSPISGHRSVSWYQQTPGQGLQFLFEYFSETQRNKGNFPGRFSGRQFSNSRSEMNVSTLELGDSALYLCASSLVAGSSYEQYFGPGTRLTVT.

The chain couples TRBV19 to TRBJ1-1; 9 bases are shared with TRBD1. Germline values: CDR1 LNHDA, CDR2 SQIVND (reference sequence). This CDR3 contains 13 residues. V lost 6 bases and J lost 9; bases outside the gene matches: 8. The CDR3 DNA reads TGTGCCAGTAGCCTACAAGGGACAGGGAAAGCTTTCTTT. Protein product: CASSLQGTGKAFF.

The CDR3 DNA sequence: TGTGCAAACGCAGGGAATAGCAATCAGCCCCAGCATTTT. Translation gives CANAGNSNQPQHF. V is TRBV7-2 and J is TRBJ1-5, with TRBD1 as a possible D gene (5 bases). Germline V gene sequence: CDR1 SGHTA, CDR2 FQGNSA. This CDR3 comprises 13 residues.

V and J are TRBV28 and TRBJ2-7, with no clear D. The CDR3 is made up of 13 amino acids. Germline values: CDR1 MDHEN, CDR2 SYDVKM. V was pared by 10 bases and J by 1 base, with 14 bases between. The CDR3 region has the DNA TGTGCCACTCAAAGTGGGGAATCCTACGAGCAGTACTTC. It is translated as CATQSGESYEQYF.

This clone has only one observation. This sequence joins TRBV5-1 and TRBJ1-2; 9 bases are a match to TRBD1. This CDR3 has 14 amino acids. CDR1 is SGHRS and CDR2 is YFSETQ in the germline V gene. The J segment lost 3 bases and the V segment lost 0 bases, leaving 0 bases of the junction unmatched. CDR3 in amino acids: CASSLGDRDYGYTF. CDR3 nucleotides: TGCGCCAGCAGCTTGGGGGACAGGGACTATGGCTACACCTTC.

The J gene is TRBJ2-3, the V gene TRBV7-9; tentatively, D is TRBD2 (5 bases). CDR3 length: 15 amino acids. Germline CDR1 and CDR2: SEHNR and FQNEAQ (reference sequence). V lost 4 bases, J lost 0 bases, and 11 bases lay in between. The CDR3 loop reads CASSSRGTSTDTQYF. Here the CDR3 DNA reads TGTGCCAGCAGCTCTCGGGGAACGAGCACAGATACGCAGTATTTT.

This clone has just one count. The chain uses TRBV27 and TRBJ1-5, with 8 bases lining up with TRBD1. V was clipped by 6 bases and J by 6 bases; unmatched bases: 10. Germline V gene sequence: CDR1 MNHEY, CDR2 SMNVEV (reference sequence). This CDR3 is 15 amino acids long. The CDR3 coding sequence is TGTGCCAGCAGGGACGGACAGGGTATTGCTCAGCCCCAGCATTTT. Translating it yields CASRDGQGIAQPQHF.

The CDR3 DNA sequence: TGTGCCAGTAGTATCGCGGGAACCTACGAGCAGTACTTC. This translates into CASSIAGTYEQYF. The rearrangement uses TRBV19 and TRBJ2-7, with TRBD2 as a possible D gene (6 bases). The CDR3 contains 13 residues. Trimming took 3 bases from V and 2 from J, leaving 8 bases between them. The V gene's germline CDR1 is LNHDA and CDR2 SQIVND (reference sequence).

The V and J genes are TRBV6-5 and TRBJ1-2; 7 bases fit TRBD1. From germline, CDR1 is MNHEY and CDR2 SVGAGI. The CDR3 has 14 residues. The trim removed 7 bases at V and 8 bases at J, leaving 13 bases unmatched. The CDR3 here is CASTLRRQGEGYTF. CDR3 coding DNA: TGTGCCAGCACCCTTCGTCGACAGGGAGAGGGCTACACCTTC.

The gene calls are TRBV7-6 and TRBJ2-7; maybe TRBD2 (5 bases). V was cut by 2 bases and J by 6 bases, with 14 bases left in between. Germline V lookup: CDR1 SGHVS, CDR2 FNYEAQ. The CDR3 length is 14 residues. The CDR3: CASSLNEGSGEQYF. The DNA for the CDR3 is TGTGCCAGCAGCTTAAACGAGGGATCCGGCGAGCAGTACTTC.

DNA of the CDR3: TGCGCCAGCAGCCAAGATTCGCGGGGGCACGGGATGAACACTGAAGCTTTCTTT. Encoded protein: CASSQDSRGHGMNTEAFF. The chain carries TRBV4-3 and TRBJ1-1; a weak D match, TRBD1 (6 bases). This CDR3 comprises 18 residues. Germline lookup yields CDR1 LGHNA and CDR2 YSLEER. The germline V and J ends were trimmed by 0 bases and 0 bases, with 17 bases remaining between them.

The rearrangement joins TRBV2 to TRBJ1-1; D gene uncertain. Germline lookup yields CDR1 SNHLY and CDR2 FYNNEI. V lost 6 bases and J 0 bases, leaving 8 bases between the germline ends. The CDR3 totals 13 residues. This chain's CDR3 is CASRGEMNTEAFF. In DNA, the CDR3 is TGTGCCAGCAGGGGCGAAATGAACACTGAAGCTTTCTTT. Together with reference TRBV2 and TRBJ1-1, the CDR3 gives the full variable domain: EPEVTQTPSHQVTQMGQEVILRCVPISNHLYFYWYRQILGQKVEFLVSFYNNEISEKSEIFDDQFSVERPDGSNFTLKIRSTKLEDSAMYFCASRGEMNTEAFFGQGTRLTVV.

This rearrangement joins TRBV5-1 to TRBJ1-5; D not certain. This CDR3 region has 15 residues. Trimming pared 0 bases from V and 0 bases from J, leaving 7 bases between. Germline V CDR1 and CDR2: SGHRS, YFSETQ. CDR3 amino acids: CASSLDTYSNQPQHF. In DNA form, the CDR3 reads TGCGCCAGCAGCTTGGATACCTATAGCAATCAGCCCCAGCATTTT. The complete variable domain, with remaining parts taken from reference TRBV5-1 and TRBJ1-5, reads KAGVTQTPRYLIKTRGQQVTLSCSPISGHRSVSWYQQTPGQGLQFLFEYFSETQRNKGNFPGRFSGRQFSNSRSEMNVSTLELGDSALYLCASSLDTYSNQPQHFGDGTRLSIL.

The chain employs TRBV6-1 and TRBJ1-5, with D perhaps TRBD1 (6 bases). The CDR3 is 14 amino acids. The ends were cut back, 6 bases at V and 2 bases at J, with 11 bases in the middle. Germline V gene sequence: CDR1 MNHNS, CDR2 SASEGT. The CDR3 bases are TGTGCCAGCAGGGGGGCCAGCCGCAATCAGCCCCAGCATTTT. Its translation is CASRGASRNQPQHF.

The V gene is TRBV5-1, the J gene TRBJ1-1; maybe TRBD1 (5 bases). Germline values: CDR1 SGHRS, CDR2 YFSETQ. This CDR3 is 13 amino acids long. Trimming cost V 2 bases and J 1 base, with 6 bases left between them. As DNA, the CDR3 is TGCGCCAGCAGCTTAGACAGGAACACTGAAGCTTTCTTT. Amino acid sequence: CASSLDRNTEAFF.

In its sample, this clone ranks as medium-sized (0.01 to 0.1%). The genes are TRBV27 and TRBJ1-2; D not resolved. Trimming shortened V by 2 bases and J by 6 bases, and 10 bases separated the two germline ends. The CDR3 runs 13 residues. Germline loops: CDR1 MNHEY, CDR2 SMNVEV (reference sequence). The CDR3 DNA reads TGTGCCAGCAGTTTAGGTTGGGGTGATGGCTACACCTTC. Its protein product is CASSLGWGDGYTF.

This clone is deemed large. This chain connects TRBV10-3 to TRBJ2-3; 7 bases line up with TRBD1. From germline, CDR1 is ENHRY and CDR2 SYGVKD. The CDR3 consists of 14 residues. V lost 4 bases and J lost 1; bases outside the gene matches: 2. CDR3 coding DNA: TGTGCCATCAGTGGACAGGGCGGCACAGATACGCAGTATTTT. This codes for CAISGQGGTDTQYF.

The chain links TRBV5-1 to TRBJ2-7, with TRBD1 as a possible D gene (5 bases). Germline CDR1 and CDR2: SGHRS and YFSETQ. The CDR3 contains 14 residues. Trimming removed 4 bases from V and 2 bases from J, with 13 bases in between. The CDR3 here is CASSRPQGTYEQYF. The CDR3 region has the DNA TGCGCCAGCAGCCGGCCCCAGGGAACCTACGAGCAGTACTTC.

The chain combines TRBV9 with TRBJ2-1; maybe TRBD1 (6 bases). The V and J ends lost 6 bases and 2 bases respectively, with 15 bases between them. The CDR3 is 15 residues long. Germline V lookup: CDR1 SGDLS, CDR2 YYNGEE. CDR3 sequence (DNA): TGTGCCAGCACCGAAACAGGGATCCCCTACAATGAGCAGTTCTTC. It encodes CASTETGIPYNEQFF.